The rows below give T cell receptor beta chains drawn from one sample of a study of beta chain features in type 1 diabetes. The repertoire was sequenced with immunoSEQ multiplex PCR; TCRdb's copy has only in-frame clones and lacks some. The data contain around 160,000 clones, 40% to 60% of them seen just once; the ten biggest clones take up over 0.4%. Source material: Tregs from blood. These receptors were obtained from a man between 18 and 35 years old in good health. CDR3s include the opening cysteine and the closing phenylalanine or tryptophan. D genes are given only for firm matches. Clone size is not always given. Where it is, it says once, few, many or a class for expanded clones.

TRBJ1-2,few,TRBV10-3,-,CAISEGGDRGYTF,TGTGCCATCAGTGAGGGAGGGGACCGGGGCTACACCTTC
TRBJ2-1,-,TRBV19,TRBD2,CASSISWLAGVSYNEQFF,TGTGCCAGTAGTATTTCGTGGCTAGCGGGAGTGTCCTACAATGAGCAGTTCTTC
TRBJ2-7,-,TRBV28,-,CASSLSISGEQYF,TGTGCCAGCAGTTTAAGTATCTCGGGGGAGCAGTACTTC
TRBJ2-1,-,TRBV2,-,CASSATYNEQFF,TGTGCCAGCAGTGCCACCTACAATGAGCAGTTCTTC
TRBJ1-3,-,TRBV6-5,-,CASSRGIGDTIYF,TGTGCCAGCAGTAGGGGGATCGGGGACACCATATATTTT
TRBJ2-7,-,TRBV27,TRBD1,CASSYRGHEQYF,TGTGCCAGCAGTTATAGGGGGCACGAGCAGTACTTC
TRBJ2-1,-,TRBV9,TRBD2,CASSVGLAGGLDEQFF,TGTGCCAGCAGCGTAGGGCTAGCGGGAGGTTTGGATGAGCAGTTCTTC
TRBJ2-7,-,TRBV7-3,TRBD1,CASSLFGTGAYEQYF,TGTGCCAGCAGCTTGTTTGGGACAGGAGCCTACGAGCAGTACTTC
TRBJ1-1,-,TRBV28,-,CASSEPNTEAFF,TGTGCCAGCAGTGAGCCTAACACTGAAGCTTTCTTT
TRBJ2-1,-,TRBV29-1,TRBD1,CSARTGVGEQFF,TGCAGCGCCCGGACAGGGGTAGGTGAGCAGTTCTTC
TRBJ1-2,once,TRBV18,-,CASSPGAGQGYTF,TGTGCCAGCTCACCAGGGGCAGGGCAAGGCTACACCTTC
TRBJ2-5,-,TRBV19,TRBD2,CASRTSGGLGETQYF,TGTGCCAGTAGGACTAGCGGGGGTCTCGGAGAGACCCAGTACTTC
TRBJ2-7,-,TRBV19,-,CASSIGHKTSYEQYF,TGTGCCAGTAGTATTGGACACAAGACGTCCTACGAGCAGTACTTC
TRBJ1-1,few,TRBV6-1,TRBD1,CASSSNRGNTEAFF,TGTGCCAGCAGCTCTAACAGGGGAAACACTGAAGCTTTCTTT
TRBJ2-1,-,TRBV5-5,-,CASSLAGYEQFF,TGTGCCAGCAGCTTGGCAGGGTATGAGCAGTTCTTC
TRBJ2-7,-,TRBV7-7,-,CASSFGVPLKGQYF,TGTGCCAGCAGCTTCGGGGTTCCCCTTAAGGGGCAGTACTTC
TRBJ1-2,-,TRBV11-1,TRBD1,CASSFDRGDGYTF,TGTGCCAGCAGCTTCGACAGGGGGGATGGCTACACCTTC
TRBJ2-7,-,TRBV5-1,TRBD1,CASSGTGTGGREQYF,TGCGCCAGCAGCGGAACCGGGACAGGGGGAAGGGAGCAGTACTTC
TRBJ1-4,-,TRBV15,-,CATSRDPGGSEKLFF,TGTGCCACCAGCAGAGATCCCGGAGGAAGTGAAAAACTGTTTTTT
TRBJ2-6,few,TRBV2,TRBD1,CASTTDRGWSGANVLTF,TGTGCCAGCACCACGGACAGGGGTTGGTCTGGGGCCAACGTCCTGACTTTC
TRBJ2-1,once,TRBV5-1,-,CASSLGAGGFSYNEQFF,TGCGCCAGCAGCTTGGGAGCAGGGGGGTTTTCCTACAATGAGCAGTTCTTC
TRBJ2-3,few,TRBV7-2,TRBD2,CASSLRWASGPSRTDTQYF,TGTGCCAGCAGCTTAAGGTGGGCTAGCGGACCCTCCCGCACAGATACGCAGTATTTT
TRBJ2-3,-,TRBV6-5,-,CASSYSSGTDTQYF,TGTGCCAGCAGTTACTCCTCGGGCACAGATACGCAGTATTTT
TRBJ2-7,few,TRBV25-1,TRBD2,CASSLHSGSISSEQYF,TGTGCCAGCAGTTTACATAGCGGGAGCATTTCTTCCGAGCAGTACTTC
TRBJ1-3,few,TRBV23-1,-,CASSQKRRKEQGSGNTIYF,TGCGCCAGCAGTCAAAAACGGCGGAAAGAACAGGGCTCTGGAAACACCATATATTTT
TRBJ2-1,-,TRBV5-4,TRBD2,CASSLRGSSSYNEQFF,TGTGCCAGCAGCTTGCGCGGGAGTAGTTCGTACAATGAGCAGTTCTTC
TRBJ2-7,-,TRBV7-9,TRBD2,CASSLGLAGGRPGHEQYF,TGTGCCAGCAGCTTAGGACTAGCGGGGGGGCGCCCGGGCCACGAGCAGTACTTC
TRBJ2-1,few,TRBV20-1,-,CSARRYNEQFF,TGCAGTGCCAGGAGGTACAATGAGCAGTTCTTC
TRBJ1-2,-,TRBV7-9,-,CASSLSGGNYGYTF,TGTGCCAGCAGCTTATCGGGGGGCAACTATGGCTACACCTTC
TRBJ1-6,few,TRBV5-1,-,CASSIEGGGFNSPLHF,TGCGCCAGCAGCATCGAAGGAGGAGGATTTAATTCACCCCTCCACTTT
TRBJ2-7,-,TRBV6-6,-,CASRDSLPYEQYF,TGTGCCAGCAGAGACAGCTTACCCTACGAGCAGTACTTC
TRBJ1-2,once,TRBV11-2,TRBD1,CASSLGTGAVGYTF,TGTGCCAGCAGCTTAGGGACAGGGGCTGTAGGCTACACCTTC
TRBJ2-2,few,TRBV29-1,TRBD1,CSVGQGVRNTGELFF,TGCAGCGTAGGACAGGGTGTTCGGAACACCGGGGAGCTGTTTTTT
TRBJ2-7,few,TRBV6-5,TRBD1,CASSYYPGQGTGEQYF,TGTGCCAGCAGTTACTACCCGGGACAGGGGACCGGCGAGCAGTACTTC
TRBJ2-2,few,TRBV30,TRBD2,CAWSRGGAGTGELFF,TGTGCCTGGAGTCGCGGGGGGGCCGGCACCGGGGAGCTGTTTTTT
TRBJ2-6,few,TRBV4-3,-,CASSQGPGGGGANVLTF,TGCGCCAGCAGCCAAGGCCCAGGGGGAGGTGGGGCCAACGTCCTGACTTTC
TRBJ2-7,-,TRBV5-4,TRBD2,CASSRSTGGEQYF,TGTGCCAGCAGCCGGTCGACGGGGGGCGAGCAGTACTTC